This T cell receptor (beta chain) is drawn from a study of Ad26.COV2.S vaccination and SARS-CoV-2 variants. Study-wide context: Among those in the COV1001 Ad26.COV2.S trial arm was the donor. The study, taken as a whole, reports: Reported post-vaccination CD8+ and CD4+ T cell responses to spike showed substantial breadth. Overall T cell responses may have been underestimated by the analyses of TCR breadth and depth.

As regards this clone: The antigen is not known.

The method was immunoSEQ multiplex PCR; TCRdb's version includes in-frame clones alone and lacks a portion of them. The sample has around 300,000 clones; 80% to 90% are singletons. Treatment noted: roughly 20 received Ad26.COV2.S at low or high dose, single or two shots; several received placebo; per-sample allocation not given. After the first vaccine or placebo injection, samples were drawn on day 63. An 18-55-year-old adult in Boston served as donor. CDR1 LGHDT and CDR2 YNNKEL come from the germline V gene (reference sequence). This CDR3 has 15 residues. V was cut by 5 bases and J by 7 bases, with 17 bases left in between.

This chain uses TRBV3-1 (or the pseudogene TRBV3-2) with TRBJ1-4; D unclear. This clonotype was sampled from a person aged 18 to 65 who received the Ad26.COV2.S COVID-19 vaccine or a placebo. This specimen was peripheral blood, taken in a trial of Ad26.COV2.S vaccine versus placebo. The CDR3: CASSSHTRRGEKLFF. The CDR3 DNA is TGTGCCAGCAGCTCGCACACTCGGCGGGGTGAAAAACTGTTTTTT.